The 9 T cell receptor beta chains below come from one sample, sequenced in a study of shared clonotypes between healthy human individuals. The data were produced by immunoSEQ multiplex PCR, yet TCRdb's version contains in-frame clones alone and is incomplete. The sample has approximately 1.4 million clones; around 98% are singletons. Sequences were obtained from naive CD4+ T cells sorted from blood. The subset denotes: CD45RA+ positively selected. The receptors shown here come from a young man in good health.

The J gene is TRBJ2-4, the V gene TRBV19; 12 positions agree with TRBD2. Germline V gene lookup returns CDR1 LNHDA and CDR2 SQIVND (reference sequence). The CDR3 is 18 residues long. The V gene end was trimmed by 5 bases and the J gene end by 0 bases; junction bases not matched to a gene: 8. The CDR3: CASSVGLAGSLAKNIQYF. The CDR3 nucleotides read TGTGCCAGTAGTGTTGGACTAGCGGGATCGTTAGCCAAAAACATTCAGTACTTC.

The chain couples TRBV7-2 to TRBJ2-7; 9 bases map to TRBD1. After removal of 3 bases from V and 5 bases from J, the junction contained 11 bases not matched to a gene. The CDR3 runs to 16 residues. Germline lookup yields CDR1 SGHTA and CDR2 FQGNSA. The CDR3 nucleotides read TGTGCCAGCAGCTTTACCCCCGGGACAGGGAGGCACGAGCAGTACTTC. This gives the protein CASSFTPGTGRHEQYF.

The V and J genes are TRBV5-1 and TRBJ2-1; D not resolved. The length of the CDR3 is 12 residues. Trimming took off 2 bases at V and 7 bases at J, with 7 bases between the two ends. CDR1 and CDR2 (germline): SGHRS, YFSETQ. The CDR3 sequence: CASSLSRNEQFF. In DNA, the CDR3 is TGCGCCAGCAGCTTAAGTCGGAATGAGCAGTTCTTC.

This rearrangement joins TRBV5-6 to TRBJ2-7; 8 bases match TRBD1. Losses at the gene ends were 5 bases for V and 6 bases for J; bases not matched to a gene: 4. This CDR3 comprises 12 residues. Germline V gives CDR1 SGHDT, CDR2 YYEEEE. The CDR3 region is CASSFGTGEQYF. As DNA, the CDR3 is TGTGCCAGCAGTTTTGGGACAGGCGAGCAGTACTTC. Full variable domain (outside the CDR3, taken from reference TRBV5-6 and TRBJ2-7): DAGVTQSPTHLIKTRGQQVTLRCSPKSGHDTVSWYQQALGQGPQFIFQYYEEEERQRGNFPDRFSGHQFPNYSSELNVNALLLGDSALYLCASSFGTGEQYFGPGTRLTVT.

The chain carries TRBV29-1 and TRBJ2-1; D not resolved. Germline lookup yields CDR1 SQVTM and CDR2 ANQGSEA. The CDR3 has 13 amino acids. The V end lost 2 bases, the J end lost 8 bases, and 13 bases lay between the germline ends. CDR3 sequence (DNA): TGCAGCGTTGAAAGTAGACTGCGCTATGAGCAGTTCTTC. Protein: CSVESRLRYEQFF.

This clone appeared once. The J gene is TRBJ2-3, the V gene TRBV6-6; perhaps TRBD1 as D (5 bases). V gave up 5 bases and J gave up 8 bases, with 11 bases separating them. This CDR3 contains 12 residues. Germline V CDR1 and CDR2: MNHNY, SVGAGI (reference sequence). CDR3 nucleotides: TGTGCCAGCAGTACCAGACAGATTACGCAGTATTTT. Translation: CASSTRQITQYF.

The J gene is TRBJ1-5, the V gene TRBV5-1; 7 positions match TRBD1. Germline CDR1 and CDR2: SGHRS and YFSETQ. J was trimmed by 3 bases and V by 7 bases; bases with no gene match: 13. CDR3 size: 16 residues. DNA of the CDR3: TGCGCCAGCTCAAGGCATACAGGGGTTACCAATCAGCCCCAGCATTTT. Protein sequence: CASSRHTGVTNQPQHF.

This chain joins TRBV11-2 and TRBJ2-1; D gene ambiguous. This CDR3 spans 13 amino acids. CDR1 is SGHAT, CDR2 FQNNGV, per germline. V gave up 0 bases and J gave up 12 bases, with 12 bases separating them. The CDR3 nucleotides are TGTGCCAGCAGCTTAGATACCGTGACAATGCAGTTCTTC. It yields the protein CASSLDTVTMQFF.

V and J are TRBV14 and TRBJ1-1; D remains ambiguous. Germline V gene lookup returns CDR1 SGHDN and CDR2 FVKESK. This CDR3 comprises 16 residues. Trimming cost V 4 bases and J 6 bases, with 21 bases left between them. CDR3 nucleotides: TGTGCCAGCAGCCCGAGTGATGTGTGGAGAAGCGCTGAAGCTTTCTTT. Its translation is CASSPSDVWRSAEAFF.